One and the same sample provided the 10 T cell receptor beta chains below, sequenced in a study of molecular identifiers for immune sequencing clone quantification (dated by TCRdb to 2016 to 2019). Libraries were built with PCR. Instrument used: Illumina HiSeq 4000. TCRdb cleaned the public reads at Q25 with fastp, built clones with MiXCR and kept in-frame beta chains. Here each entry gathers all rows of one CDR3 protein and keeps the most common genes and DNA. The sample table shows approximately 500,000 distinct CDR3 sequences, and about a fifth are seen once. About 0.78% of the sample lies in the top ten. The specimen was naive CD8+ T cells from blood, with Jurkat cell RNA spiked in. What the cell subset or site label conveys for this sample: FACS-sorted CD8+CD4-CCR7+CD45RA+ naive T cells. These receptors came from a human donor in good health. Some libraries in this study had Jurkat cell RNA spiked in.

In its sample, this clonotype was seen a few times. V and J are TRBV4-1 and TRBJ1-1; no clear D. In germline, CDR1 is MGHRA, CDR2 YSYEKL. The CDR3 has 14 amino acids. V lost 3 bases and J 0 bases, leaving 8 bases between the germline ends. CDR3 DNA sequence: TGCGCCAGCAGCCACCAGGTTTTGAACACTGAAGCTTTCTTT. This sequence encodes CASSHQVLNTEAFF.

This clonotype was counted many times. CDR3 sequence (DNA): TGTGCCAGCAGCTCCCTGAGCGGGGGCTACAATGAGCAGTTCTTC. Amino acids: CASSSLSGGYNEQFF. This chain links TRBV7-2 with TRBJ2-1; 8 bases fit TRBD2. With V trimmed by 4 bases and J by 3 bases, 5 bases remained unmatched. The CDR3 runs 15 residues. The germline V gene has CDR1 SGHTA and CDR2 FQGNSA.

The sample holds a few counts of this clonotype. This chain connects TRBV19 to TRBJ1-2; TRBD1 is a possible D gene (6 bases). Germline loops: CDR1 LNHDA, CDR2 SQIVND (reference sequence). This CDR3 region has 11 residues. Trimming pared 10 bases from V and 14 bases from J, leaving 20 bases between. The CDR3 reads CATGWTAPGTF. As DNA, the CDR3 is TGTGCCACCGGGTGGACAGCCCCAGGGACCTTC. Full variable domain (rest looked up from reference TRBV19 and TRBJ1-2): DGGITQSPKYLFRKEGQNVTLSCEQNLNHDAMYWYRQDPGQGLRLIYYSQIVNDFQKGDIAEGYSVSREKKESFPLTVTSAQKNPTAFYLCATGWTAPGTFGSGTRLTVV.

This clonotype was counted between two and nine times. Being one base from a much bigger clone, this may be a read error. Since the CDR3 does not end with the conserved phenylalanine or tryptophan, this likely comes from a read error. V and J are TRBV29-1 and TRBJ1-1; TRBD1 matches 9 bases. V lost 5 bases and J lost 5; bases outside the gene matches: 3. The CDR3 extends over 12 amino acids. In germline, CDR1 is SQVTM, CDR2 ANQGSEA. CDR3 DNA: TGCAGCGTTTGGACAGGGGCGACTGAAGCTTTCCTT. Translation gives CSVWTGATEAFL.

This clonotype turned up a few times. The V and J genes are TRBV4-3 and TRBJ2-7; a possible D gene is TRBD1 (5 bases). This CDR3 comprises 16 residues. Germline CDR1 LGHNA, CDR2 YSLEER. Trimming pared 0 bases from V and 0 bases from J, leaving 12 bases between. The CDR3 bases are TGCGCCAGCAGCCAAGAAAGGACACATAGCTCCTACGAGCAGTACTTC. Translating it yields CASSQERTHSSYEQYF.

Regarding this clonotype: A much larger clone sits a single nucleotide away, making a read error possible. The genes are TRBV5-1 and TRBJ2-5, with D perhaps TRBD2 (5 bases). The germline V gene encodes CDR1 SGHRS and CDR2 YFSETQ. V was shortened by 4 bases and J by 5 bases, with 12 bases between the two germline ends. The length of the CDR3 is 13 residues. CDR3 protein: CASSRETGETQYF. The CDR3 DNA follows: TGCGCCAGCAGCCGAGAAACGGGGGAGACCCAGTACTTC. The full variable domain, its missing parts supplied by reference TRBV5-1 and TRBJ2-5, is KAGVTQTPRYLIKTRGQQVTLSCSPISGHRSVSWYQQTPGQGLQFLFEYFSETQRNKGNFPGRFSGRQFSNSRSEMNVSTLELGDSALYLCASSRETGETQYFGPGTRLLVL.

This clonotype was seen repeatedly, ten times or more. V usage is TRBV5-1 and J usage is TRBJ2-7; D is ambiguous. Looked up from germline, CDR1 is SGHRS and CDR2 is YFSETQ. The V end lost 1 base, the J end lost 0 bases, and 8 bases lay between the germline ends. The CDR3 contains 14 residues. The CDR3 DNA sequence: TGCGCCAGCAGCTTGTCTCCCGACTCCTACGAGCAGTACTTC. Its protein product is CASSLSPDSYEQYF. The variable domain in full, with the rest retrieved from reference TRBV5-1 and TRBJ2-7, is KAGVTQTPRYLIKTRGQQVTLSCSPISGHRSVSWYQQTPGQGLQFLFEYFSETQRNKGNFPGRFSGRQFSNSRSEMNVSTLELGDSALYLCASSLSPDSYEQYFGPGTRLTVT.

In the case of this clonotype: The final CDR3 position lacks the conserved phenylalanine or tryptophan, pointing to a likely read error. CDR3 sequence: CANSFTRAQDTQYI. CDR3 bases: TGTGCCAACAGCTTTACCAGGGCGCAAGATACGCAGTATATT. The chain combines TRBV7-9 with TRBJ2-3, with D possibly TRBD1 on 5 matching bases. Germline V gives CDR1 SEHNR, CDR2 FQNEAQ (reference sequence). This CDR3 is built from 14 residues.

In regard to this clonotype: The junction departs from germline at one end; a sequencing error may be responsible. The chain couples TRBV18 to TRBJ1-1, with TRBD1 as a possible D gene (6 bases). The CDR3 length is 21 residues. The V gene's germline CDR1 is KGHSH and CDR2 LQKENI. CDR3 amino acids: CASSLGLESPDSGGGNTEALF. The CDR3 nucleotides are TGTGCCAGCTCACTGGGGTTAGAAAGTCCGGACTCCGGGGGCGGGAACACTGAAGCTCTCTTT.

This clonotype was found a few times. V is TRBV6-2 or TRBV6-3 and J is TRBJ1-1; the D is unclear. V was shortened by 3 bases and J by 1 base, with 6 bases between the two germline ends. Germline lookup yields CDR1 MNHEY and CDR2 SVGEGT. This CDR3 spans 13 amino acids. The CDR3 is CASSYDPNTEAFF. The CDR3 coding sequence is TGTGCCAGCAGTTATGATCCGAACACTGAAGCTTTCTTT.